This TCR beta chain was recorded in a study of cytomegalovirus exposure and HLA in healthy donors. As for the study in general: Researchers previously reported finding just under 120 million unique TCR beta sequences from 150 million to 200 million T cells. General study findings and limits: TCR beta sequences reportedly predicted most subjects' HLA-A and HLA-B alleles accurately. Analysis performed later found roughly 17,000 TCR beta sequences associated with HLA alleles at 0.05 false discovery rate. Highest at DRB1 and lowest at HLA-C, TCR association rates differed among HLA loci in a later analysis.

Primers for the PCR totalled 60 Vbeta and 13 Jbeta. Libraries were prepared by immunoSEQ multiplex PCR; TCRdb keeps only in-frame clonotypes and omits some of them. The table records some 250,000 clones, approximately 82% of them present only once. This CDR3 comprises 15 residues. Germline CDR1 is MNHEY and CDR2 is SMNVEV (reference sequence). After removal of 5 bases from V and 3 bases from J, the junction contained 7 bases not matched to a gene. Turning to this clone: Its antigen is not known.

The gene calls are TRBV27 and TRBJ2-1; 7 nucleotides line up with TRBD1. Input material: PBMCs. The clonotype originates from a woman aged 60-75 years in good health and CMV-seropositive. The CDR3 DNA reads TGTGCCAGCAGTAGCTACAGGGGACACTACAATGAGCAGTTCTTC. Its translation: CASSSYRGHYNEQFF.